This passage covers 27 T cell receptor beta chains from one sample sequenced in a study of shared clonotypes between healthy human individuals. Data came from immunoSEQ multiplex PCR; TCRdb stores just in-frame clones and leaves some out. The sample has millions of clones; roughly 95% are singletons. Sequenced material: naive CD4+ T cells sorted from blood. Described subset: CD45RA+ positively selected. These receptors were obtained from a man aged 18 to 29 in good health.

For the CDR3, the DNA is TGCGCCAGCAGCTTGGCGGGGACGCTCTCTGGAAACACCATATATTTT. Its protein is CASSLAGTLSGNTIYF. This sequence joins TRBV5-1 and TRBJ1-3, with a weak D call TRBD1 (5 bases). CDR3 length: 16 amino acids. Trimming took 0 bases from V and 0 from J, leaving 10 bases between them. Per germline, CDR1 SGHRS and CDR2 YFSETQ.

This chain uses TRBV7-9 with TRBJ2-7; D uncertain. Trimming left V 3 bases short and J 0 bases short, with 15 bases between. The length of the CDR3 is 16 residues. Per germline, CDR1 SEHNR and CDR2 FQNEAQ (reference sequence). The CDR3 sequence is CASSFVNLTSSYEQYF. DNA for the CDR3: TGTGCCAGCAGCTTCGTGAATCTCACCTCCTCCTACGAGCAGTACTTC.

CDR3 protein: CASSYGSVRDTQYF. CDR3 DNA: TGTGCCAGCAGTTATGGTTCAGTCCGGGATACGCAGTATTTT. The V and J genes are TRBV6-5 and TRBJ2-3; D is undetermined. CDR1 and CDR2 (germline): MNHEY, SVGAGI. Trimming cost V 3 bases and J 6 bases, with 13 bases left between them. The CDR3 has 14 amino acids.

The rearrangement joins TRBV29-1 to TRBJ1-1; D perhaps matches TRBD1 (6 bases). Germline V gene lookup returns CDR1 SQVTM and CDR2 ANQGSEA. The CDR3 runs to 14 residues. The V end was cut by 1 base, the J end by 2 bases, with 11 bases between. The DNA for the CDR3 is TGCAGCGTTGAAGTACAGGGAATAAACACTGAAGCTTTCTTT. Amino acids: CSVEVQGINTEAFF.

The V and J genes are TRBV30 and TRBJ1-3; D is unresolved. Trimming stripped 2 bases from V and 4 bases from J, with 6 bases between. The CDR3 extends over 12 amino acids. The germline CDR1 and CDR2 sequences are GTSNPN and SVGIG (reference sequence). The CDR3 bases are TGTGCCTGGAGTAGCCTCGGAAACACCATATATTTT. This codes for CAWSSLGNTIYF.

The J gene is TRBJ1-2, the V gene TRBV5-4; D unclear. This CDR3 has 13 residues. V was trimmed by 4 bases and J by 7 bases, leaving 14 bases between them. Germline CDR1 reads SGHNT; CDR2 reads YYREEE (reference sequence). The CDR3 spells CASSQGRFSGYTF. The CDR3 DNA follows: TGTGCCAGCAGCCAAGGGAGGTTTAGTGGCTACACCTTC.

This clone is a singleton in its sample. This rearrangement joins TRBV21-1 to TRBJ1-5; the table gives TRBD1 as D, unverified against the DNA. TRBV21-1 is a pseudogene segment. The CDR3 is made up of 15 amino acids. This chain's CDR3 is CASSNRDRADQPQHF. In DNA, the CDR3 is TGTGCCAGCAGCAACCGGGACAGGGCCGATCAGCCCCAGCATTTT.

CDR3 coding DNA: TGTGCCAGCAGCTCTCGGACAGATTATAATTCACCCCTCCACTTT. Its translation is CASSSRTDYNSPLHF. The chain recombines TRBV7-2 with TRBJ1-6, with a possible D match to TRBD1 (6 bases). Trimming took 4 bases from V and 4 from J, leaving 11 bases between them. Germline V gives CDR1 SGHTA, CDR2 FQGNSA. The CDR3 sequence is 15 residues long.

The chain is built from TRBV5-8 and TRBJ2-7; 8 nucleotides match TRBD1. The CDR3 length is 14 residues. V gave up 6 bases and J gave up 6 bases; unmatched junction bases: 11. The germline gives CDR1 SGHTS, CDR2 YDEGEE. The CDR3 coding sequence is TGTGCCAGCACCCTACAGGGGGGTCAAGGCGAGCAGTACTTC. This encodes CASTLQGGQGEQYF.

V and J are TRBV28 and TRBJ1-1; D unresolved. Germline loops: CDR1 MDHEN, CDR2 SYDVKM. The CDR3 spans 13 residues. V lost 2 bases and J 4 bases, leaving 8 bases between the germline ends. The CDR3 protein is CASSLPGLTEAFF. CDR3 in DNA: TGTGCCAGCAGTTTACCTGGGCTCACTGAAGCTTTCTTT.

V is TRBV11-2 and J is TRBJ2-3; 10 bases map to TRBD2. Germline assignment: CDR1 SGHAT and CDR2 FQNNGV. This CDR3 region has 17 residues. With 4 bases clipped from V and 5 bases from J, the junction kept 12 bases outside the gene matches. The chain's CDR3 is CASSSGTSEALGDTQYF. CDR3 DNA: TGTGCCAGCAGCTCTGGGACTAGCGAGGCCTTGGGAGATACGCAGTATTTT.

The chain recombines TRBV18 with TRBJ2-7, with 9 bases matching TRBD1. The CDR3 has 13 amino acids. V was pared by 7 bases and J by 6 bases, with 7 bases of the junction left unmatched. The germline CDR1 and CDR2 sequences are KGHSH and LQKENI. DNA for the CDR3: TGTGCCAGCTTGGACAGGGGAATAAGCGAGCAGTACTTC. It translates to CASLDRGISEQYF. Full variable domain (outside the CDR3, taken from reference TRBV18 and TRBJ2-7): NAGVMQNPRHLVRRRGQEARLRCSPMKGHSHVYWYRQLPEEGLKFMVYLQKENIIDESGMPKERFSAEFPKEGPSILRIQQVVRGDSAAYFCASLDRGISEQYFGPGTRLTVT.

In this sample, this clone turned up once. The chain joins TRBV27 to TRBJ1-5; D is perhaps TRBD1 (6 bases). Between the trimmed V and J ends, which lost 5 bases and 4 bases, there was a span of 12 bases. Germline assignment: CDR1 MNHEY and CDR2 SMNVEV (reference sequence). CDR3 length equals 14 residues. CDR3 sequence: CASSLHRENQPQHF. The CDR3 nucleotides are TGTGCCAGCAGTCTACACAGGGAAAATCAGCCCCAGCATTTT.

The CDR3 spells CASSSSGTTQETQYF. The CDR3 region has the DNA TGTGCCAGCAGCTCTTCCGGGACTACACAAGAGACCCAGTACTTC. The chain has TRBV7-2 and TRBJ2-5; 7 nucleotides match TRBD2. The CDR3 consists of 15 residues. The germline V gene encodes CDR1 SGHTA and CDR2 FQGNSA. Trimming took 4 bases from V and 2 from J; bases not matched to a gene: 7. Complete variable domain (other parts from reference TRBV7-2 and TRBJ2-5): GAGVSQSPSNKVTEKGKDVELRCDPISGHTALYWYRQSLGQGLEFLIYFQGNSAPDKSGLPSDRFSAERTGGSVSTLTIQRTQQEDSAVYLCASSSSGTTQETQYFGPGTRLLVL.

The chain combines TRBV30 with TRBJ2-2; D ambiguous. Germline assignment: CDR1 GTSNPN and CDR2 SVGIG (reference sequence). The CDR3 contains 14 residues. CDR3 in amino acids: CACRADFNTGELFF. The CDR3 region has the DNA TGTGCTTGTCGGGCAGACTTTAACACCGGGGAGCTGTTTTTT.

In its sample, this clone was seen a few times. The identical CDR3 is also encoded by other nucleotide sequences in the sample. The chain carries TRBV29-1 and TRBJ2-1; D may match TRBD1 or TRBD2 (5 bases each). Germline V gene lookup returns CDR1 SQVTM and CDR2 ANQGSEA. The CDR3 consists of 13 residues. V was trimmed by 4 bases and J by 0 bases, leaving 7 bases between them. The CDR3 DNA is TGCAGCGTTGGGGGGAGCTCCTACAATGAGCAGTTCTTC. Translation: CSVGGSSYNEQFF.

Notes on this clone: The sample contains more than one DNA sequence encoding this CDR3. The chain recombines TRBV30 with TRBJ1-4; D remains ambiguous. Germline loops: CDR1 GTSNPN, CDR2 SVGIG (reference sequence). This CDR3 is 11 amino acids long. V lost 5 bases and J 8 bases, leaving 9 bases between the germline ends. The CDR3 DNA follows: TGTGCCTGGGGGCGAGGCGAAAAACTGTTTTTT. It is translated as CAWGRGEKLFF.

The chain employs TRBV11-2 and TRBJ2-3; 7 nucleotides match TRBD2. This CDR3 has 15 residues. Germline V gives CDR1 SGHAT, CDR2 FQNNGV. V trimming: 5 bases; J trimming: 3 bases; junction bases outside the gene matches: 8. For the CDR3, the DNA is TGTGCCAGCAGCCCCCGCGGGGGTTCGACAGATACGCAGTATTTT. This encodes CASSPRGGSTDTQYF.

The chain employs TRBV2 and TRBJ1-1; 9 bases are a match to TRBD1. The CDR3 runs to 15 residues. Looked up from germline, CDR1 is SNHLY and CDR2 is FYNNEI. V gave up 4 bases and J gave up 1 base; unmatched junction bases: 4. This CDR3 reads CASSAQGQGNTEAFF. DNA for the CDR3: TGTGCCAGCAGTGCCCAGGGACAGGGGAACACTGAAGCTTTCTTT.

In its sample, this clone was seen once. The rearrangement uses TRBV6-1 and TRBJ1-1; D gene uncertain. Trimming left V 3 bases short and J 8 bases short, with 13 bases between. CDR1 and CDR2 from the germline V gene are MNHNS and SASEGT. This CDR3 comprises 13 residues. This chain's CDR3 is CASSDEIGREAFF. The CDR3 DNA sequence: TGTGCCAGCAGTGATGAGATTGGCCGGGAAGCTTTCTTT.

This chain uses TRBV9 with TRBJ2-3; 8 nucleotides agree with TRBD2. The CDR3 is 16 residues long. Losses at the gene ends were 2 bases for V and 2 bases for J; bases not matched to a gene: 7. Germline loops: CDR1 SGDLS, CDR2 YYNGEE. The DNA of the CDR3 is TGTGCCAGCAGCGTCGGGAGCGGGAGAATCACAGATACGCAGTATTTT. Translation gives CASSVGSGRITDTQYF.

The CDR3 region is CAISEAGTVGSYEQYF. DNA of the CDR3: TGTGCCATCAGTGAAGCCGGGACAGTGGGATCCTACGAGCAGTACTTC. This rearrangement joins TRBV10-3 to TRBJ2-7, with 7 bases matching TRBD1. CDR1 and CDR2 (germline): ENHRY, SYGVKD. With 3 bases clipped from V and 1 base from J, the junction kept 9 bases outside the gene matches. This CDR3 has 16 amino acids.

The gene calls are TRBV4-1 and TRBJ2-1, with TRBD2 matching 7 bases. Germline V gives CDR1 MGHRA, CDR2 YSYEKL. The CDR3 extends over 19 amino acids. V gave up 0 bases and J gave up 5 bases; unmatched junction bases: 16. The CDR3 coding sequence is TGCGCCAGCAGCCAAGATGTGGCGGTCAGGCTAGCGGAGAACAATGAGCAGTTCTTC. This translates into CASSQDVAVRLAENNEQFF.

This clone has a single count. The chain combines TRBV7-2 with TRBJ1-2; D is possibly TRBD1 (6 bases). The V end lost 4 bases, the J end lost 3 bases, and 15 bases lay between the germline ends. The CDR3 spans 15 residues. In germline, CDR1 is SGHTA, CDR2 FQGNSA. CDR3 sequence: CASSSWDKGDYGYTF. In nucleotides, the CDR3 is TGTGCCAGCAGCTCTTGGGACAAGGGTGACTATGGCTACACCTTC.

The rearrangement uses TRBV6-5 and TRBJ2-7; D unresolved. V was shortened by 0 bases and J by 2 bases, with 11 bases between the two germline ends. Germline V gives CDR1 MNHEY, CDR2 SVGAGI. The CDR3 runs to 15 residues. The CDR3 sequence is CASSYSSGPTYEQYF. The CDR3 DNA reads as TGTGCCAGCAGTTACTCTTCAGGTCCTACCTACGAGCAGTACTTC.

This clone was recorded only once. The chain carries TRBV14 and TRBJ2-6; no firm D call. The CDR3 is made up of 14 amino acids. Trimming left V 5 bases short and J 0 bases short, with 5 bases between. The germline CDR1 and CDR2 sequences are SGHDN and FVKESK. The CDR3, as DNA: TGTGCCAGCAGCGGCCGCTCTGGGGCCAACGTCCTGACTTTC. Its protein product is CASSGRSGANVLTF.

The rearrangement joins TRBV4-3 to TRBJ1-6; D unclear. The CDR3 sequence is 15 residues long. The V gene's germline CDR1 is LGHNA and CDR2 YSLEER. Trimming stripped 2 bases from V and 6 bases from J, with 11 bases between. CDR3 residues: CASSQSEQFNSPLHF. The CDR3 bases are TGCGCCAGCAGCCAAAGCGAACAGTTTAATTCACCCCTCCACTTT.